A few counts support the clone carrying this T cell receptor beta chain. Repertoires were generated with immunoSEQ multiplex PCR, while TCRdb's copy carries only in-frame clones and drops some. The sample holds roughly 250,000 clones, approximately 86% seen once. The sample belongs to a study of blood T cell repertoires in COVID-19. CDR1 and CDR2 (germline): LNHNV, YYDKDF (reference sequence). This CDR3 region has 16 residues. V gave up 4 bases and J gave up 2 bases, with 15 bases separating them. Sequencing input: PBMCs or T cells enriched from blood (not recorded which). The genes are TRBV15 and TRBJ1-5; no firm D call. This TCR came from a woman aged 50 to 60 who had recovered from COVID-19. The CDR3 DNA sequence: TGTGCCACCAGCACAAGGAGGGCCAGTGGCAATCAGCCCCAGCATTTT. Its translation: CATSTRRASGNQPQHF.